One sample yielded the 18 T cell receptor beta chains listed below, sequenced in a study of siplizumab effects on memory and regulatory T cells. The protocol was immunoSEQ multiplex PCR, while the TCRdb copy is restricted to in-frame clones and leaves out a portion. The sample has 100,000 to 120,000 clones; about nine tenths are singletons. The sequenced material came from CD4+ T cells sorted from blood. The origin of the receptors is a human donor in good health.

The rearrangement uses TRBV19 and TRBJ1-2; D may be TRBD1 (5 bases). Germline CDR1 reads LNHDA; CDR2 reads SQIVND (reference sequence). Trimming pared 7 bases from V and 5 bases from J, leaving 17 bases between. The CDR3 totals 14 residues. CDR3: CASTRGGLGYGYTF. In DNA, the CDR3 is TGTGCCAGTACCCGGGGGGGATTAGGGTATGGCTACACCTTC.

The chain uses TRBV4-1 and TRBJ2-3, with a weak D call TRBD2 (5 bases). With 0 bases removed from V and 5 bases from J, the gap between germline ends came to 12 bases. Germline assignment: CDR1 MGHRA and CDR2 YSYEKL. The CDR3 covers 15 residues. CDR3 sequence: CASSQDEGSRDTQYF. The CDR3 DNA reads TGCGCCAGCAGCCAAGATGAGGGATCGAGAGATACGCAGTATTTT.

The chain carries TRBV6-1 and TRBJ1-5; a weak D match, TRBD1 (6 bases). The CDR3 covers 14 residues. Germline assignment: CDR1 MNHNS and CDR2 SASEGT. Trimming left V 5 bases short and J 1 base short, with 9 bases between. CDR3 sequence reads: CASSPGQSNQPQHF. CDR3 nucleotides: TGTGCCAGCAGTCCTGGACAGAGCAATCAGCCCCAGCATTTT.

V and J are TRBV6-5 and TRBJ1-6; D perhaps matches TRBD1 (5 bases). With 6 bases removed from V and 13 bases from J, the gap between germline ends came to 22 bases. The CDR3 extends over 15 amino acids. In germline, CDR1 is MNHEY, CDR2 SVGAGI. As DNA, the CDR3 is TGTGCCAGCAGCAGGGTGGACGGCTCCTTGGCCCCCCTCCACTTT. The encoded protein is CASSRVDGSLAPLHF.

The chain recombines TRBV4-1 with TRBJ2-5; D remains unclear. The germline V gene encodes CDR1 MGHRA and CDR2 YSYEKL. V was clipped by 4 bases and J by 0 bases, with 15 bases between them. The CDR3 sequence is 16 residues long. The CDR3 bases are TGCGCCAGCAGCCCAGGACGGCCCATGTACCAAGAGACCCAGTACTTC. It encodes CASSPGRPMYQETQYF.

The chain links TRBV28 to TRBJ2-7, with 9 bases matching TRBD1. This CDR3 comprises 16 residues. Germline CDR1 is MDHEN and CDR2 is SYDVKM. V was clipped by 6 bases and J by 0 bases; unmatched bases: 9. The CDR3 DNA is TGTGCCAGCAGAGAGCCGGGACAGGGACGCTCCTACGAGCAGTACTTC. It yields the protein CASREPGQGRSYEQYF.

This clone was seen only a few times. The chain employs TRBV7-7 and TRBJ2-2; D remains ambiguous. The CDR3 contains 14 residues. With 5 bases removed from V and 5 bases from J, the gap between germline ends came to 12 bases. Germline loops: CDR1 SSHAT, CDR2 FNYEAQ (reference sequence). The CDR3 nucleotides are TGTGCCAGCAGCCCCCACTACCCTACCGGGGAGCTGTTTTTT. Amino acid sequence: CASSPHYPTGELFF.

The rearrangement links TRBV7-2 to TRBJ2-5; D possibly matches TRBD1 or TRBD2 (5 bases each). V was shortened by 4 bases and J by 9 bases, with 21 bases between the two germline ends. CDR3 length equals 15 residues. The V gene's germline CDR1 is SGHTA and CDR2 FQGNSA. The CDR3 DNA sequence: TGTGCCAGCAGCTCAGGGTCTCGGGGAAACGGGGCCCAGTACTTC. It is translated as CASSSGSRGNGAQYF.

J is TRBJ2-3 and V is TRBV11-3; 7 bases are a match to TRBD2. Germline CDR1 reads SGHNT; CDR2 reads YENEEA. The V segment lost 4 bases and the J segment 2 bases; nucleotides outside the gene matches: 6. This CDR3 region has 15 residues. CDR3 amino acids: CASSSFAGDTDTQYF. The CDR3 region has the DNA TGTGCCAGCAGCTCCTTCGCGGGGGACACAGATACGCAGTATTTT.

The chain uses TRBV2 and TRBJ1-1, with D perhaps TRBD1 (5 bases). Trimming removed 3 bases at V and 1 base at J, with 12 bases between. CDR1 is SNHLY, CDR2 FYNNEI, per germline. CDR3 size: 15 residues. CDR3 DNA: TGTGCCAGCAGTGACTCTAGGAGGGGGAACACTGAAGCTTTCTTT. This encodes CASSDSRRGNTEAFF. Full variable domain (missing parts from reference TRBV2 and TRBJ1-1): EPEVTQTPSHQVTQMGQEVILRCVPISNHLYFYWYRQILGQKVEFLVSFYNNEISEKSEIFDDQFSVERPDGSNFTLKIRSTKLEDSAMYFCASSDSRRGNTEAFFGQGTRLTVV.

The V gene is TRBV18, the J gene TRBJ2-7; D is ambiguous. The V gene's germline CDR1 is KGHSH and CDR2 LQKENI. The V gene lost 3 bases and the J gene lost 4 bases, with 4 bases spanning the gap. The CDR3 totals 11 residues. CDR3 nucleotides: TGTGCCAGCTCACCCGCTTACGAGCAGTACTTC. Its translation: CASSPAYEQYF.

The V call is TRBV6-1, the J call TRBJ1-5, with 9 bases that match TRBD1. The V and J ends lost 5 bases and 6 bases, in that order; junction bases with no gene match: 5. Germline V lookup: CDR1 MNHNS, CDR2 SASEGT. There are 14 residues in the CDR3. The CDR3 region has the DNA TGTGCCAGCAGTCCACAGGGGGCGGGTCAGCCCCAGCATTTT. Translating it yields CASSPQGAGQPQHF.

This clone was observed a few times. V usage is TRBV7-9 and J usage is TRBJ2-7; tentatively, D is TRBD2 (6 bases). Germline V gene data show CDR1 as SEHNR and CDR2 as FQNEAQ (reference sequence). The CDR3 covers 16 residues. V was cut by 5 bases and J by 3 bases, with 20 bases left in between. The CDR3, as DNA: TGTGCCAGCAGCCCGGACGGAAGGAGGGGCTACTACGAGCAGTACTTC. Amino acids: CASSPDGRRGYYEQYF.

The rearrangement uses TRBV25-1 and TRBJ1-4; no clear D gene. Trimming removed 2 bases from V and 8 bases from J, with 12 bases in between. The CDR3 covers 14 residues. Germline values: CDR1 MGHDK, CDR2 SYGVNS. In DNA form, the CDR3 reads TGTGCCAGCAGTGAACCGGTCTTAGGGGAAAAACTGTTTTTT. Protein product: CASSEPVLGEKLFF.

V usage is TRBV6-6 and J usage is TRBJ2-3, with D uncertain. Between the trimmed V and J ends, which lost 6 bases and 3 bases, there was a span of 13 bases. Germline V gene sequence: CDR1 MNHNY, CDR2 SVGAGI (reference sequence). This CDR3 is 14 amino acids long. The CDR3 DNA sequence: TGTGCCAGCAGCCTGTCCTCCGGTACAGATACGCAGTATTTT. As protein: CASSLSSGTDTQYF.

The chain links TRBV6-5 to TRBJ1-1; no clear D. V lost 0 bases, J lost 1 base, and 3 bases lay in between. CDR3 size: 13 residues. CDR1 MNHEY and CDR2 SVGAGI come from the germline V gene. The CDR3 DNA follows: TGTGCCAGCAGTTACTCCCAGAACACTGAAGCTTTCTTT. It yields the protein CASSYSQNTEAFF.

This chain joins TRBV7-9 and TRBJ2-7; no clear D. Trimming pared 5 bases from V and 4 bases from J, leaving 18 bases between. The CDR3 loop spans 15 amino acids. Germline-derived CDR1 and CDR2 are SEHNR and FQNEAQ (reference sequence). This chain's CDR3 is CASSQRSAPGYEQYF. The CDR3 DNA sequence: TGTGCCAGCAGCCAACGCTCGGCCCCTGGGTACGAGCAGTACTTC.

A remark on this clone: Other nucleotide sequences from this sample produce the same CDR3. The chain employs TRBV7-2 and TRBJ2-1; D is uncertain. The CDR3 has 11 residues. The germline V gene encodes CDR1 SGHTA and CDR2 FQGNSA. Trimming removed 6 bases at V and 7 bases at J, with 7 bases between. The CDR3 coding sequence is TGTGCCAGCAGTCCTGGGAATGAGCAGTTCTTC. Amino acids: CASSPGNEQFF.